Shown below are 15 T cell receptor beta chains from a single sample sequenced in a study of cytomegalovirus exposure and HLA in healthy donors. Here immunoSEQ multiplex PCR was the method, and the copy in TCRdb shows in-frame clones only, minus some. The repertoire holds 150,000 to 200,000 clones, with about 80% as singletons. Material: PBMCs. All receptors derive from a young man in good health and CMV-seropositive.

V usage is TRBV6-5 and J usage is TRBJ2-1; D uncertain. V lost 5 bases and J lost 10, with 18 bases in between. The CDR3 has 14 amino acids. Germline V gene data show CDR1 as MNHEY and CDR2 as SVGAGI. The CDR3 bases are TGTGCCAGCAGTGGCTCACGGATAGTCGGGGAGCAGTTCTTC. Encoded protein: CASSGSRIVGEQFF.

This clone was observed a few times. Other DNA sequences within the sample encode an identical CDR3. J is TRBJ2-1 and V is TRBV30, with 14 bases matching TRBD2. Germline V gives CDR1 GTSNPN, CDR2 SVGIG (reference sequence). The junction had 0 bases not matched to a gene; V was cut back by 1 base and J by 4 bases. CDR3 length: 15 residues. The CDR3 DNA sequence: TGTGCCTGGAGTGGACTAGCGGGAGGGTACAATGAGCAGTTCTTC. Its translation: CAWSGLAGGYNEQFF.

In DNA, the CDR3 is TGCGCCAGCAGGCGGGGGTCCGACTATGGCTACACCTTC. Translation gives CASRRGSDYGYTF. The V call is TRBV5-1, the J call TRBJ1-2; TRBD1 is a possible D gene (5 bases). V was clipped by 5 bases and J by 3 bases, with 11 bases between them. The CDR3 loop spans 13 amino acids. CDR1 is SGHRS, CDR2 YFSETQ, per germline.

The rearrangement uses TRBV2 and TRBJ2-7, with a possible D match to TRBD1 (6 bases). The germline V and J ends were trimmed by 8 bases and 10 bases, with 12 bases remaining between them. The CDR3 is 10 residues long. CDR1 SNHLY and CDR2 FYNNEI come from the germline V gene. In DNA form, the CDR3 reads TGTGCCAGCGGGGGCGAGACACAGTACTTC. Protein sequence: CASGGETQYF.

The J gene is TRBJ2-1, the V gene TRBV30; D is undetermined. Trimming shortened V by 0 bases and J by 4 bases, and 7 bases separated the two germline ends. Germline values: CDR1 GTSNPN, CDR2 SVGIG (reference sequence). The CDR3 extends over 13 amino acids. The CDR3 is CAWSVPLYNEQFF. In nucleotides, the CDR3 is TGTGCCTGGAGTGTCCCCCTATACAATGAGCAGTTCTTC.

The chain has TRBV5-8 and TRBJ1-2; TRBD1 aligns across 7 bases. The CDR3 runs to 13 residues. From germline, CDR1 is SGHTS and CDR2 YDEGEE. Trimming cost V 0 bases and J 6 bases; bases outside gene matches: 2. The CDR3 region is CASSLDRGDGYTF. The CDR3 DNA reads TGTGCCAGCAGCTTGGACAGGGGTGATGGCTACACCTTC.

This clone came up a few times. The rearrangement uses TRBV7-3 and TRBJ1-2; D is perhaps TRBD1 (6 bases). Germline CDR1 and CDR2: SGHTA and FQGTGA. Trimming shortened V by 5 bases and J by 6 bases, and 10 bases separated the two germline ends. The CDR3 extends over 12 amino acids. Here the CDR3 reads CASSATGNGYTF. The DNA of the CDR3 is TGTGCCAGCAGCGCGACAGGAAATGGCTACACCTTC.

This chain uses TRBV9 with TRBJ2-7, with 8 bases aligning to TRBD2. The CDR3 totals 15 residues. After removal of 4 bases from V and 5 bases from J, the junction contained 11 bases not matched to a gene. Per the germline V gene, CDR1 is SGDLS and CDR2 is YYNGEE. The CDR3 loop reads CASSPHGRAQDEQYF. The CDR3 DNA reads as TGTGCCAGCAGCCCCCACGGGAGGGCGCAGGACGAGCAGTACTTC.

The chain joins TRBV27 to TRBJ1-4, with TRBD1 identical over 8 bases. Germline CDR1 and CDR2: MNHEY and SMNVEV (reference sequence). The CDR3 has 14 residues. Germline trimming cut 5 bases from V and 10 bases from J; bases unmatched to any gene: 9. The CDR3: CASSPTGGGGKLFF. The CDR3 region has the DNA TGTGCCAGCAGTCCAACAGGGGGTGGCGGAAAACTGTTTTTT.

V is TRBV25-1 and J is TRBJ2-6; 7 bases are a match to TRBD1. Germline-derived CDR1 and CDR2 are MGHDK and SYGVNS. V trimming: 6 bases; J trimming: 7 bases; junction bases outside the gene matches: 3. This CDR3 region has 13 residues. Here the CDR3 DNA reads TGTGCCAGCAGCGGGACAGTTGCCAACGTCCTGACTTTC. Translation: CASSGTVANVLTF.

V is TRBV28 and J is TRBJ2-7, with 10 bases fitting TRBD1. The length of the CDR3 is 16 residues. Germline V CDR1 and CDR2: MDHEN, SYDVKM. V was clipped by 5 bases and J by 0 bases; unmatched bases: 7. CDR3 bases: TGTGCCAGCAGTGAGCCGGGACAGGGGTTCTCCTACGAGCAGTACTTC. Its translation is CASSEPGQGFSYEQYF.

The rearrangement uses TRBV7-9 and TRBJ2-7, with a weak D call TRBD1 (5 bases). From germline, CDR1 is SEHNR and CDR2 FQNEAQ (reference sequence). With 5 bases removed from V and 12 bases from J, the gap between germline ends came to 20 bases. The CDR3 contains 13 residues. This CDR3 is CASSPLPREGSYF. The CDR3 nucleotides read TGTGCCAGCAGCCCCCTCCCCAGGGAAGGTTCGTACTTC.

V usage is TRBV9 and J usage is TRBJ2-2, with 7 bases identical to TRBD1. V lost 4 bases and J lost 7; bases outside the gene matches: 4. CDR1 SGDLS and CDR2 YYNGEE come from the germline V gene. The CDR3 totals 13 residues. CDR3 DNA: TGTGCCAGCAGCCCCCCAGGGGGCGGGGAGCTGTTTTTT. As protein: CASSPPGGGELFF. Drawing the rest from reference TRBV9 and TRBJ2-2, the complete variable domain is DSGVTQTPKHLITATGQRVTLRCSPRSGDLSVYWYQQSLDQGLQFLIQYYNGEERAKGNILERFSAQQFPDLHSELNLSSLELGDSALYFCASSPPGGGELFFGEGSRLTVL.

The chain has TRBV6-6 and TRBJ1-5; D is unclear. Germline assignment: CDR1 MNHNY and CDR2 SVGAGI (reference sequence). The CDR3 totals 15 residues. Trimming stripped 2 bases from V and 0 bases from J, with 8 bases between. The CDR3 region is CASSYPAYSNQPQHF. The CDR3 DNA is TGTGCCAGCAGTTACCCCGCCTATAGCAATCAGCCCCAGCATTTT.

The V call is TRBV9, the J call TRBJ2-5, with 8 nucleotides matching TRBD2. This CDR3 comprises 17 residues. CDR1 is SGDLS and CDR2 is YYNGEE in the germline V gene. The junction had 12 bases not matched to a gene; V was cut back by 0 bases and J by 5 bases. CDR3 in amino acids: CASSVAAAGGPHETQYF. The CDR3 DNA is TGTGCCAGCAGCGTAGCTGCGGCGGGAGGTCCTCATGAGACCCAGTACTTC.